This is a list of T cell receptor beta chains from one sample in a study of CD8+ T cells in alopecia areata. Assay: immunoSEQ multiplex PCR; the TCRdb copy retains only in-frame clones and omits some. The table lists about 200,000 clones, 64% of them singletons. Specimen: CD4+ T cells sorted from blood, collected at week 4, from a patient treated with tofacitinib. These receptor sequences come from a human donor with alopecia areata. Both conserved end residues are part of each CDR3. The order of the fields is V gene, J gene, CDR3 protein.

TRBV29-1	TRBJ1-1	CSVGRAGIGTEAFF
TRBV5-6	TRBJ1-1	CASSGNRGDTEAFF
TRBV7-2	TRBJ2-5	CASSLMPETQYF
TRBV29-1	TRBJ2-6	CSALGSGGPSGANVLTF
TRBV11-2	TRBJ2-3	CASSLRAGGLSTDTQYF
TRBV5-4	TRBJ1-2	CASSLGTGTNYGYTF
TRBV2	TRBJ1-1	CASSVAENTEAFF
TRBV23-1	TRBJ1-2	CASPLCDGYTF
TRBV5-6	TRBJ2-2	CASSLAGLAANTGELFF
TRBV29-1	TRBJ2-7	CSVVRAGQGPYEQYF
TRBV5-1	TRBJ1-1	CASLSDGAEAFF